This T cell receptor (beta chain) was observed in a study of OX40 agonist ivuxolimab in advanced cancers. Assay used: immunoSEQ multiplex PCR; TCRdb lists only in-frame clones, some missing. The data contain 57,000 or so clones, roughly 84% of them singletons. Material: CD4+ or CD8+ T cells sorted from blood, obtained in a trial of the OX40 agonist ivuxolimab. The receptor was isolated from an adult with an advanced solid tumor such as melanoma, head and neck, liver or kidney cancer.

This chain's CDR3 is CASSSRRAGPGEQFF. The CDR3 nucleotides are TGCGCCAGCAGCTCCCGTAGAGCTGGGCCCGGTGAGCAGTTCTTC. The J gene is TRBJ2-1, the V gene TRBV4-1; D is uncertain. Per the germline V gene, CDR1 is MGHRA and CDR2 is YSYEKL. Trimming stripped 5 bases from V and 9 bases from J, with 20 bases between. The CDR3 has 15 amino acids.